The 27 T cell receptor beta chains reported below all come from one sample, sequenced in a study of radiation and T cells in renal cell carcinoma. The sample's treatment: treatment-naive control, cytoreductive nephrectomy. Repertoires were generated with immunoSEQ multiplex PCR, while TCRdb's copy carries only in-frame clones and drops some. The data contain around 16,000 clones, roughly 54% of them seen just once; the ten biggest clones take up approximately 11%. The sample was tumor tissue, taken from a patient whose treatment was nephrectomy without radiotherapy. These receptors were taken from a man aged 50-59 years with renal cell carcinoma.

The chain links TRBV7-2 to TRBJ2-2, with D hard to call. Germline CDR1 and CDR2: SGHTA and FQGNSA. The CDR3 spans 16 residues. V shed 4 bases and J shed 3 bases, with 15 bases lying between them. CDR3 nucleotide sequence: TGTGCCAGCAGCTCTAAAGTGAGTCTTCACACCGGGGAGCTGTTTTTT. This encodes CASSSKVSLHTGELFF.

This clone was seen more than once but under ten times. This sequence joins TRBV27 and TRBJ1-5; D might be TRBD1 (5 bases). CDR1 is MNHEY, CDR2 SMNVEV, per germline (reference sequence). The CDR3 has 15 amino acids. With 5 bases removed from V and 1 base from J, the gap between germline ends came to 12 bases. CDR3 coding DNA: TGTGCCAGCAGTCTCAGGGTAGGGAGCAATCAGCCCCAGCATTTT. Protein sequence: CASSLRVGSNQPQHF.

This clone turned up a few times. The rearrangement links TRBV4-2 to TRBJ1-5; D is ambiguous. The CDR3 runs to 15 residues. Germline loops: CDR1 LGHNA, CDR2 YNFKEQ. Trimming took off 0 bases at V and 8 bases at J, with 14 bases between the two ends. CDR3 sequence: CASSQEPGGVEPQHF. The CDR3 nucleotides read TGTGCCAGCAGCCAAGAGCCAGGTGGTGTTGAGCCCCAGCATTTT.

This clone showed up just a few times. The chain uses TRBV9 and TRBJ2-7; D possibly matches TRBD1 or TRBD2 (5 bases each). Germline V gives CDR1 SGDLS, CDR2 YYNGEE. V was clipped by 3 bases and J by 7 bases, with 14 bases between them. This CDR3 region has 13 residues. CDR3 loop: CASSEGPLREQYF. The CDR3 DNA follows: TGTGCCAGCAGCGAGGGACCGTTGCGGGAGCAGTACTTC.

J is TRBJ2-1 and V is TRBV27; D might be TRBD1 or TRBD2, each matching 6 bases. The germline V gene encodes CDR1 MNHEY and CDR2 SMNVEV (reference sequence). V dropped 6 bases and J dropped 0 bases, with 15 bases sitting between them. The CDR3 contains 16 residues. The CDR3 nucleotides read TGTGCCAGCAGCCGAAAGGGGGGTTCCTCCTACAATGAGCAGTTCTTC. Its protein product is CASSRKGGSSYNEQFF.

This clone was seen a handful of times. The V gene is TRBV28, the J gene TRBJ1-6; D remains unclear. Germline CDR1 is MDHEN and CDR2 is SYDVKM. This CDR3 comprises 17 residues. V was pared by 5 bases and J by 0 bases, with 14 bases between. CDR3 DNA sequence: TGTGCCAGCAGTCAACGGACGGGAAGCTCCTATAATTCACCCCTCCACTTT. Its protein is CASSQRTGSSYNSPLHF.

A few counts support this clone. At the DNA level, this CDR3 is encoded by other sequences in the same sample as well. The chain joins TRBV7-2 to TRBJ2-5; D uncertain. V was shortened by 6 bases and J by 2 bases, with 13 bases between the two germline ends. Germline lookup yields CDR1 SGHTA and CDR2 FQGNSA. The CDR3 covers 14 residues. The CDR3 is CASSLLGGQETQYF. The DNA for the CDR3 is TGTGCCAGCAGTCTCTTGGGTGGGCAAGAGACCCAGTACTTC.

This chain links TRBV11-2 with TRBJ1-5; possibly TRBD1 for D (5 bases). V was clipped by 0 bases and J by 6 bases, with 9 bases between them. The CDR3 covers 14 residues. Germline CDR1 and CDR2: SGHAT and FQNNGV. CDR3 sequence: CASSLEGVGQPQHF. The CDR3 DNA reads TGTGCCAGCAGCTTAGAGGGGGTCGGTCAGCCCCAGCATTTT.

By its share, this clone is medium-sized. V usage is TRBV6-4 and J usage is TRBJ2-2; unclear D gene. This CDR3 contains 14 residues. Germline CDR1 and CDR2: MRHNA and SNTAGT. Trimming took off 0 bases at V and 6 bases at J, with 8 bases between the two ends. The CDR3 reads CASSDSITAGELFF. CDR3 in DNA: TGTGCCAGCAGTGACTCGATCACAGCCGGGGAGCTGTTTTTT.

The V and J genes are TRBV27 and TRBJ2-7; D call uncertain. The germline V and J ends were trimmed by 2 bases and 1 base, with 6 bases remaining between them. This CDR3 contains 13 residues. Germline values: CDR1 MNHEY, CDR2 SMNVEV (reference sequence). The CDR3 here is CASSLTASYEQYF. The CDR3 nucleotides are TGTGCCAGCAGTTTAACCGCGTCCTACGAGCAGTACTTC.

This clone came up a few times. The rearrangement uses TRBV10-3 and TRBJ1-4; D is perhaps TRBD1 (5 bases). Deletions cut 0 bases from V and 7 bases from J, with 12 bases between. CDR3 length: 15 amino acids. Germline V gene data show CDR1 as ENHRY and CDR2 as SYGVKD. As DNA, the CDR3 is TGTGCCATCAGTGAGTCCCCGGGGGTCTTTGAAAAACTGTTTTTT. This codes for CAISESPGVFEKLFF.

This clone has a handful of counts. This rearrangement joins TRBV7-9 to TRBJ1-2, with a weak D call TRBD1 (6 bases). The CDR3 sequence is 15 residues long. Trimming removed 1 base from V and 5 bases from J, with 14 bases in between. Germline CDR1 is SEHNR and CDR2 is FQNEAQ (reference sequence). CDR3 protein: CASSLGPNREYGYTF. The CDR3 DNA is TGTGCCAGCAGCTTAGGCCCCAACAGGGAATATGGCTACACCTTC.

The chain recombines TRBV5-1 with TRBJ1-2, with TRBD1 identical over 10 bases. Looked up from germline, CDR1 is SGHRS and CDR2 is YFSETQ. The junction had 10 bases not matched to a gene; V was cut back by 4 bases and J by 4 bases. The CDR3 is made up of 16 amino acids. Here the CDR3 reads CASSPVVRTGGYGYTF. The CDR3 DNA reads TGCGCCAGCAGCCCCGTCGTCCGGACAGGGGGCTATGGCTACACCTTC.

The chain recombines TRBV7-2 with TRBJ2-1; 14 bases align to TRBD2. This CDR3 contains 15 residues. Unmatched junction bases numbered 5, after V lost 5 bases and J lost 8 bases. Per germline, CDR1 SGHTA and CDR2 FQGNSA. CDR3: CASSRLAGGPYEQFF. The CDR3 DNA is TGTGCCAGCAGCCGACTAGCGGGAGGGCCCTATGAGCAGTTCTTC.

This clone appeared a few times. V is TRBV9 and J is TRBJ2-3; D may be TRBD2 (6 bases). The CDR3 has 14 residues. V was trimmed by 2 bases and J by 4 bases, leaving 11 bases between them. The V gene's germline CDR1 is SGDLS and CDR2 YYNGEE. CDR3 amino acids: CASSVGDFADTQYF. The CDR3, as DNA: TGTGCCAGCAGCGTGGGGGACTTTGCAGATACGCAGTATTTT.

The chain combines TRBV7-9 with TRBJ2-1; D is possibly TRBD2 (6 bases). CDR3 length equals 14 residues. The germline V gene encodes CDR1 SEHNR and CDR2 FQNEAQ (reference sequence). Trimming removed 7 bases from V and 4 bases from J, with 14 bases in between. CDR3 sequence: CASTFRDLYNEQFF. As DNA, the CDR3 is TGTGCCAGCACCTTCCGGGACTTGTACAATGAGCAGTTCTTC.

The chain is built from TRBV30 and TRBJ2-7, with TRBD1 matching 7 bases. Trimming at V came to 7 bases and at J to 2 bases, leaving 8 bases not matched to a gene. Germline values: CDR1 GTSNPN, CDR2 SVGIG (reference sequence). The CDR3 loop spans 13 amino acids. CDR3 amino acids: CASFRDSTYEQYF. The DNA for the CDR3 is TGTGCCTCCTTTCGGGACAGCACCTACGAGCAGTACTTC. Using reference TRBV30 and TRBJ2-7 for the parts outside the CDR3, the full variable domain is SQTIHQWPATLVQPVGSPLSLECTVEGTSNPNLYWYRQAAGRGLQLLFYSVGIGQISSEVPQNLSASRPQDRQFILSSKKLLLSDSGFYLCASFRDSTYEQYFGPGTRLTVT.

V gene TRBV29-1 combines with J gene TRBJ2-5, with TRBD1 matching 8 bases. Germline values: CDR1 SQVTM, CDR2 ANQGSEA. The CDR3 runs to 12 residues. Trimming took 6 bases from V and 4 from J; bases not matched to a gene: 4. The CDR3 protein is CSVDRGGETQYF. In nucleotides, the CDR3 is TGCAGCGTCGACAGGGGCGGAGAGACCCAGTACTTC.

This clone was seen only a few times. The chain combines TRBV4-1 with TRBJ1-4; D might be TRBD1 (5 bases). V was clipped by 1 base and J by 8 bases, with 11 bases between them. Germline values: CDR1 MGHRA, CDR2 YSYEKL. The CDR3 consists of 14 residues. CDR3: CASSQVGGREKLFF. For the CDR3, the DNA is TGCGCCAGCAGCCAAGTCGGGGGTCGCGAAAAACTGTTTTTT.

Concerning this clone itself: The junction and the germline gene differ at one end; a read error may be behind it. The chain combines TRBV6-5 with TRBJ1-6; a possible D gene is TRBD1 (5 bases). In germline, CDR1 is MNHEY, CDR2 SVGAGI. The CDR3 extends over 14 amino acids. The CDR3, as DNA: TGTGCCACCAAGCGGGACTCCGATAATTCACCCCTCCACTTT. Its protein is CATKRDSDNSPLHF.

The chain employs TRBV5-8 and TRBJ1-2, with TRBD1 identical over 9 bases. Germline CDR1 and CDR2: SGHTS and YDEGEE. Trimming cost V 4 bases and J 4 bases; bases outside gene matches: 2. This CDR3 has 13 residues. CDR3 DNA: TGTGCCAGCAGCGGGGACAGGGCCTATGGCTACACCTTC. Translating gives CASSGDRAYGYTF.

The chain joins TRBV10-3 to TRBJ1-3; possible D gene TRBD1, 6 bases. Trimming removed 0 bases from V and 2 bases from J, with 11 bases in between. The CDR3 length is 16 residues. Germline loops: CDR1 ENHRY, CDR2 SYGVKD. Here the CDR3 reads CAISESGPGAGNTIYF. Here the CDR3 DNA reads TGTGCCATCAGTGAGTCGGGTCCAGGGGCTGGAAACACCATATATTTT.

The rearrangement links TRBV13 to TRBJ2-1, with TRBD1 identical over 7 bases. V gave up 2 bases and J gave up 6 bases; unmatched junction bases: 4. This CDR3 region has 14 residues. The germline V gene has CDR1 PRHDT and CDR2 FYEKMQ (reference sequence). CDR3 loop: CASSLTGARNEQFF. The CDR3 DNA is TGTGCCAGCAGCTTAACAGGGGCTCGCAATGAGCAGTTCTTC.

The V and J genes are TRBV5-5 and TRBJ1-1; D is possibly TRBD1 (5 bases). The CDR3 sequence is 13 residues long. Per the germline V gene, CDR1 is SGHKS and CDR2 is YYEKEE (reference sequence). V shed 4 bases and J shed 7 bases, with 14 bases lying between them. The CDR3 reads CASSPRDVGEAFF. In DNA, the CDR3 is TGTGCCAGCAGCCCCCGGGACGTGGGTGAAGCTTTCTTT.

This clone was detected ten times or more. The CDR3 region has the DNA TGCGCCAGCAGCCAAGAACAAAGTGCGAGCACAGATACGCAGTATTTT. Amino acids: CASSQEQSASTDTQYF. V and J are TRBV4-1 and TRBJ2-3; D not resolved. V shed 0 bases and J shed 0 bases, with 10 bases lying between them. The V gene's germline CDR1 is MGHRA and CDR2 YSYEKL. CDR3 length: 16 residues.

The count of this clone is one. V gene TRBV30 combines with J gene TRBJ1-6; no clear D gene. The CDR3 is made up of 12 amino acids. Trimming pared 3 bases from V and 4 bases from J, leaving 4 bases between. Germline V gene lookup returns CDR1 GTSNPN and CDR2 SVGIG (reference sequence). CDR3 protein: CAWRLYNSPLHF. The CDR3 coding sequence is TGTGCCTGGAGACTATATAATTCACCCCTCCACTTT.

This clone appeared a few times. The chain links TRBV29-1 to TRBJ1-1; no firm D call. CDR3 size: 12 residues. Germline-derived CDR1 and CDR2 are SQVTM and ANQGSEA. V lost 3 bases and J lost 1, with 6 bases in between. DNA of the CDR3: TGCAGCGTTGATCAAGGGAACACTGAAGCTTTCTTT. Encoded protein: CSVDQGNTEAFF.